This TCR beta chain comes out of a study of regulatory T cells in long-lasting Graves disease. The study, taken as a whole, reports: Persistent Graves' patients showed less TCR diversity than newly diagnosed ones.

This clonotype was observed a handful of times. Its specificity is not known. Arm-PCR of CDR3 regions with iRepertoire HTBI primers generated TCR beta libraries. TCRdb called the multiplex PCR reads again in MiXCR, with one record for every CDR3 protein. In the table there are about 540,000 distinct CDR3 sequences, roughly 12% of which are singletons. Time point: newly diagnosed GD, antithyroid drugs for less than 3 months. RNA from PBMCs was the source of the TCR library. An endocrinology unit in Xi'an, China, supplied the patients. The same data also contributed to another study, on T cells in Graves' hyperthyroidism and ophthalmopathy.

The origin of this receptor is a man aged 25-45 years with Graves disease. Material: peripheral blood mononuclear cells (PBMCs), obtained at new diagnosis, from a patient treated with antithyroid drugs.

CDR3 DNA sequence: TGTGCCAGCAGCGTAGGCCAGGAAAGCTCCTACGAGCAGTACTTC. Its protein product is CASSVGQESSYEQYF. The chain employs TRBV9 and TRBJ2-7; D is unclear. This CDR3 spans 15 amino acids. V gave up 0 bases and J gave up 0 bases, with 10 bases separating them. The germline V gene encodes CDR1 SGDLS and CDR2 YYNGEE.